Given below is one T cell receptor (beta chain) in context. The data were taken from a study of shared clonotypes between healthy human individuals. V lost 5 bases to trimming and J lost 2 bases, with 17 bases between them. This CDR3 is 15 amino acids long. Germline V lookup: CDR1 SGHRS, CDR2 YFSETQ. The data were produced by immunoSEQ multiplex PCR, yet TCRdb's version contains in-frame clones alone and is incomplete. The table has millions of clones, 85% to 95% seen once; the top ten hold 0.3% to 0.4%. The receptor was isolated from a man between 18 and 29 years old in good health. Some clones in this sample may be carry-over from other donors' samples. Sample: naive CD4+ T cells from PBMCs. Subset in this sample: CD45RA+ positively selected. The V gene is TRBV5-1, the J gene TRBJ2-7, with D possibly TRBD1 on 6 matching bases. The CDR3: CASRLGRTVAYEQYF. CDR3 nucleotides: TGCGCCAGCAGACTTGGAAGGACAGTCGCCTACGAGCAGTACTTC.